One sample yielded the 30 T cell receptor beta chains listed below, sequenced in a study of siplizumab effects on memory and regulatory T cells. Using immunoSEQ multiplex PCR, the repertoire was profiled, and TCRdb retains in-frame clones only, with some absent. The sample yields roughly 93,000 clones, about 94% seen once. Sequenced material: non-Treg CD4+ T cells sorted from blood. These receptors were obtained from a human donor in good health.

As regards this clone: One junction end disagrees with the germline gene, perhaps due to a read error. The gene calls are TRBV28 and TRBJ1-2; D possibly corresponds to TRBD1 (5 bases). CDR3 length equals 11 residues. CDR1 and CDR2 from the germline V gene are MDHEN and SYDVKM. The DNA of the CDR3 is TGTGCCAGCAGTTCGGGGGACCTCGGATCCTTC. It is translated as CASSSGDLGSF.

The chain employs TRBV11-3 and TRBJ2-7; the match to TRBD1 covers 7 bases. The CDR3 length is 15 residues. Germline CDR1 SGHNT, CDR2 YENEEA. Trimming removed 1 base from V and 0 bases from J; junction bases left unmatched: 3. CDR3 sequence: CASSLGGGGSYEQYF. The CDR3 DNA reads TGTGCCAGCAGCTTAGGAGGGGGCGGCTCCTACGAGCAGTACTTC.

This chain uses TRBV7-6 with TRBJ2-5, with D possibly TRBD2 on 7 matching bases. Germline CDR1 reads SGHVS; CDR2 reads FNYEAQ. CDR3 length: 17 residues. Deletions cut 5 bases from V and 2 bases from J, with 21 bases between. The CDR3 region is CASSRQSGASGQETQYF. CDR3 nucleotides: TGTGCCAGCAGCCGTCAGTCAGGGGCTAGCGGACAAGAGACCCAGTACTTC.

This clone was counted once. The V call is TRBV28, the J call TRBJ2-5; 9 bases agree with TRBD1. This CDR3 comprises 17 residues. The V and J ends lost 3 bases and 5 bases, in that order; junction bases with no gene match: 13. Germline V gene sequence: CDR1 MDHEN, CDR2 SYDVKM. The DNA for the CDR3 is TGTGCCAGCAGTTTTTTTGGGACAGGGAAAGCGGGCGAGACCCAGTACTTC. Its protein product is CASSFFGTGKAGETQYF.

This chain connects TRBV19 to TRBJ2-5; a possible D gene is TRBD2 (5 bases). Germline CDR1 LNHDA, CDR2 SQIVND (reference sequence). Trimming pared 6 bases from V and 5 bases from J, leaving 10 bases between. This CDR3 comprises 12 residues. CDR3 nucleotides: TGTGCCAGTAGCGGCCAGCGGGAGACCCAGTACTTC. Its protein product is CASSGQRETQYF.

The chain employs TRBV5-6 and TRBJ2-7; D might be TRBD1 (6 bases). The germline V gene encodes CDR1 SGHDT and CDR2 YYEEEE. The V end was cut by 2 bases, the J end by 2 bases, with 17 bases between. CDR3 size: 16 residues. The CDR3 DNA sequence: TGTGCCAGCAGCTTAGACAGGACCTCTTTCGCCTACGAGCAGTACTTC. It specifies CASSLDRTSFAYEQYF.

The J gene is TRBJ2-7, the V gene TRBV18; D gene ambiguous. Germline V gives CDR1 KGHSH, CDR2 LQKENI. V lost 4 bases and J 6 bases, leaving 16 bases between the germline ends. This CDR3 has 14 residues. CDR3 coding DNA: TGTGCCAGCTCACAACCTTCTGACCCGCTCGAGCAGTACTTC. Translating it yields CASSQPSDPLEQYF.

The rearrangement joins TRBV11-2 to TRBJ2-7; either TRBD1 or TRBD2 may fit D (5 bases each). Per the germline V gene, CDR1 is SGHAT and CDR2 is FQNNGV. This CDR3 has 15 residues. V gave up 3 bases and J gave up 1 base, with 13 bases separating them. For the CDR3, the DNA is TGTGCCAGCAGCTTGTCGGGACCGGGATCCTACGAGCAGTACTTC. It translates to CASSLSGPGSYEQYF.

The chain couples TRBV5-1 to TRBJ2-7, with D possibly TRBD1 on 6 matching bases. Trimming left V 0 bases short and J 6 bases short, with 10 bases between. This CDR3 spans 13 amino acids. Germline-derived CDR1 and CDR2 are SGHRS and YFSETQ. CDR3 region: CASSLAFRGEQYF. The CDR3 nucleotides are TGCGCCAGCAGCTTGGCCTTCAGGGGCGAGCAGTACTTC.

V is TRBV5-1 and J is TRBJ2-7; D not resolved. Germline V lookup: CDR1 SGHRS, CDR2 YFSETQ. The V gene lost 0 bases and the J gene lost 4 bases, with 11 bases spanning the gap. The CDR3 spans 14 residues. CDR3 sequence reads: CASSLVLAPYEQYF. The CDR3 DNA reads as TGCGCCAGCAGCTTGGTTTTAGCCCCATACGAGCAGTACTTC.

CDR3 sequence reads: CASGFAPNTEAFF. In DNA, the CDR3 is TGTGCTAGTGGTTTTGCCCCGAACACTGAAGCTTTCTTT. This chain connects TRBV12-5 to TRBJ1-1; no clear D. Trimming removed 3 bases at V and 1 base at J, with 6 bases between. The CDR3 covers 13 residues. CDR1 is LGHNT, CDR2 FRNRAP, per germline.

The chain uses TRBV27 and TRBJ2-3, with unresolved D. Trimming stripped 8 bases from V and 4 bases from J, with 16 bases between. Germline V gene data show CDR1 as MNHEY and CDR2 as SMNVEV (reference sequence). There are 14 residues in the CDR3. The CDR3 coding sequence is TGTGCCAGCCGACGATTCGTACGAGCAGATACGCAGTATTTT. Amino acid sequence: CASRRFVRADTQYF.

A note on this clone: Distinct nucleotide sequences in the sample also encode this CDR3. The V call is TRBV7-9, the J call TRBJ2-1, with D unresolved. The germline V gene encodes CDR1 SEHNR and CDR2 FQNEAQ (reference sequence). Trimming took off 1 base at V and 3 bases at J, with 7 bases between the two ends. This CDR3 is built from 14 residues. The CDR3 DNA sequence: TGTGCCAGCAGCTTAGGGGCAGGCTACAATGAGCAGTTCTTC. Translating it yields CASSLGAGYNEQFF.

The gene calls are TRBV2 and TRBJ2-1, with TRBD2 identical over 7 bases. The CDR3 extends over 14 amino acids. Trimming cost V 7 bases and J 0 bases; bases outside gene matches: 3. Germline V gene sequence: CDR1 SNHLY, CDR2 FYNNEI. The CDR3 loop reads CASKGGSSYNEQFF. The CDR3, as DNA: TGTGCCAGCAAGGGCGGGAGCTCCTACAATGAGCAGTTCTTC.

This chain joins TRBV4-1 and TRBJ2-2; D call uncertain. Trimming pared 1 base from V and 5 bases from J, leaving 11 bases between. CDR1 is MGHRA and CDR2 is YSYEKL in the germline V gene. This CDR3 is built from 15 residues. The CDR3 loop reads CASSQVAGFTGELFF. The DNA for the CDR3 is TGCGCCAGCAGCCAAGTTGCCGGGTTTACCGGGGAGCTGTTTTTT.

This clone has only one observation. The CDR3 coding sequence is TGCGCCAGCAGCGTCGAGGGGAACGAGCAGTACTTC. Its translation is CASSVEGNEQYF. The chain couples TRBV5-1 to TRBJ2-7; D tentatively fits TRBD1 or TRBD2 (5 bases each). The CDR3 covers 12 residues. Germline V gives CDR1 SGHRS, CDR2 YFSETQ. V lost 4 bases, J lost 5 bases, and 10 bases lay in between.

CDR3 loop: CASSRQHRSYEQYF. CDR3 nucleotides: TGTGCCAGCAGCCGACAGCACCGATCCTACGAGCAGTACTTC. The rearrangement joins TRBV6-1 to TRBJ2-7; tentatively, D is TRBD1 (5 bases). Germline V CDR1 and CDR2: MNHNS, SASEGT. CDR3 length: 14 amino acids. The ends were cut back, 6 bases at V and 1 base at J, with 13 bases in the middle.

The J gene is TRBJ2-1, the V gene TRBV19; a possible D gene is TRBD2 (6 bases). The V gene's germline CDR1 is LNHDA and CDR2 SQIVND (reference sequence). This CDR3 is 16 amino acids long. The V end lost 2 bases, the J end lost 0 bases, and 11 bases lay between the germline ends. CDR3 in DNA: TGTGCCAGTAGTATAACGGACGGGGGCTCCTACAATGAGCAGTTCTTC. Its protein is CASSITDGGSYNEQFF.

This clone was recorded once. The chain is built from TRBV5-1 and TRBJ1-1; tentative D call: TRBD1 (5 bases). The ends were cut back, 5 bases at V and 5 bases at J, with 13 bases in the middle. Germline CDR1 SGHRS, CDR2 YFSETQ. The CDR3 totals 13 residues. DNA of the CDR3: TGCGCCAGCAGACCCGGGGGGAGGACTGAAGCTTTCTTT. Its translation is CASRPGGRTEAFF.

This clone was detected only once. CDR3 loop: CASRPSGSDETQYF. The DNA for the CDR3 is TGTGCCAGCAGACCCAGCGGGAGTGATGAGACCCAGTACTTC. The genes are TRBV27 and TRBJ2-5; 8 bases map to TRBD2. The CDR3 runs 14 residues. The germline V gene has CDR1 MNHEY and CDR2 SMNVEV (reference sequence). The trim removed 6 bases at V and 5 bases at J, leaving 8 bases unmatched.

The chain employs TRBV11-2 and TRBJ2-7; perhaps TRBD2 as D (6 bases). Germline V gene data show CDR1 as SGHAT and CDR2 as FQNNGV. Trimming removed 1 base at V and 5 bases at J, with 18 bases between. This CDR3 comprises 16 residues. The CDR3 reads CASSLAPRGTHNEQYF. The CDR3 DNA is TGTGCCAGCAGCTTAGCCCCTCGGGGGACTCATAACGAGCAGTACTTC.

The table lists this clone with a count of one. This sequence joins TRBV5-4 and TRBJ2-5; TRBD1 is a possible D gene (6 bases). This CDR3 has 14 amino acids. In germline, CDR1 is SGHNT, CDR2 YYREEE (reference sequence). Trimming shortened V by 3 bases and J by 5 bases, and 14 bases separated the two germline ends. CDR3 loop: CASSWDIPAETQYF. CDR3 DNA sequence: TGTGCCAGCAGCTGGGACATCCCAGCGGAGACCCAGTACTTC.

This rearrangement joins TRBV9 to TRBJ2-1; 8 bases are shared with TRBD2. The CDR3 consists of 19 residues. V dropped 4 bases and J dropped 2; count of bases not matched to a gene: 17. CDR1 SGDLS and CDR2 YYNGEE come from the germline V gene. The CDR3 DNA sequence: TGTGCCAGCAGCATCCTAGCGGGTCCGGGGAGACGGGCCTACAATGAGCAGTTCTTC. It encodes CASSILAGPGRRAYNEQFF.

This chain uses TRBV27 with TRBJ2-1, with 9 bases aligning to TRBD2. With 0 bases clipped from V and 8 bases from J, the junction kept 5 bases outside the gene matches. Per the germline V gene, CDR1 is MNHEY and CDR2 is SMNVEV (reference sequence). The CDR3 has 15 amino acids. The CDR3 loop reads CASSLSRGRDDEQFF. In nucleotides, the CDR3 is TGTGCCAGCAGTTTATCACGCGGGAGGGACGATGAGCAGTTCTTC.

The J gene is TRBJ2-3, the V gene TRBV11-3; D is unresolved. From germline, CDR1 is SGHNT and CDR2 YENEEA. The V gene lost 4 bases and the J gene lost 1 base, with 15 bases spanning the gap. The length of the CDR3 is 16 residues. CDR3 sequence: CASSSSGWEGTDTQYF. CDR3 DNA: TGTGCCAGCAGCTCCAGTGGGTGGGAAGGCACAGATACGCAGTATTTT.

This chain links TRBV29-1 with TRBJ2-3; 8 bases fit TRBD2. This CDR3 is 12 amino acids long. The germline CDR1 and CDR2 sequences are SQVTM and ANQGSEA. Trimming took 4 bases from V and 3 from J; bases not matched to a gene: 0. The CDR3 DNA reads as TGCAGCGTTGGACTAGCGACAGATACGCAGTATTTT. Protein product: CSVGLATDTQYF.

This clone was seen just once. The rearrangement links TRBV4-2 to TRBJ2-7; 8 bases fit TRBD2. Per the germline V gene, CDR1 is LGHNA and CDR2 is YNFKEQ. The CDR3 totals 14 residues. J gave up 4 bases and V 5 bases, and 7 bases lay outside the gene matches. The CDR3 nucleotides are TGTGCCAGCAGCATTCGAGCGGGGGAGTACGAGCAGTACTTC. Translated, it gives CASSIRAGEYEQYF.

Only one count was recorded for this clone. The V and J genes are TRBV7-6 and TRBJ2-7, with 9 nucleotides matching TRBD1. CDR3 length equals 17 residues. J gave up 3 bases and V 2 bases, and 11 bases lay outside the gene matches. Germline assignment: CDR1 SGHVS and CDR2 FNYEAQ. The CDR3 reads CASSLPWTGEKNYEQYF. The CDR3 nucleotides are TGTGCCAGCAGCTTACCCTGGACAGGGGAAAAGAACTACGAGCAGTACTTC.

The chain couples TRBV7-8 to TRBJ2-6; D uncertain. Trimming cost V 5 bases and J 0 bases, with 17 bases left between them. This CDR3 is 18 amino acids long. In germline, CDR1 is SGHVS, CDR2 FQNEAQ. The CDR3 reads CASSQGHDTVSGANVLTF. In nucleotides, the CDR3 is TGTGCCAGCAGCCAAGGCCATGACACTGTCTCTGGGGCCAACGTCCTGACTTTC. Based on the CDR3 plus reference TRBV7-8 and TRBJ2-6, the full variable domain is GAGVSQSPRYKVAKRGQDVALRCDPISGHVSLFWYQQALGQGPEFLTYFQNEAQLDKSGLPSDRFFAERPEGSVSTLKIQRTQQEDSAVYLCASSQGHDTVSGANVLTFGAGSRLTVL.

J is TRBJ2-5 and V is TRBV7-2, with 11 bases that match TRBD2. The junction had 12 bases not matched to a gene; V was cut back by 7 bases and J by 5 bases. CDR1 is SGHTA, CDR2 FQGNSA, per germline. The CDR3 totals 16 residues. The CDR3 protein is CASTSPTTSGGETQYF. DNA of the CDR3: TGTGCCAGCACCTCCCCGACAACTAGCGGGGGCGAGACCCAGTACTTC. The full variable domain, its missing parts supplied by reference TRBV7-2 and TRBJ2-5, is GAGVSQSPSNKVTEKGKDVELRCDPISGHTALYWYRQSLGQGLEFLIYFQGNSAPDKSGLPSDRFSAERTGGSVSTLTIQRTQQEDSAVYLCASTSPTTSGGETQYFGPGTRLLVL.